This T cell receptor (beta chain) was profiled in a study of blood T cells in healthy people across ages. This clonotype was observed many times. The germline V and J ends were trimmed by 8 bases and 5 bases, with 15 bases remaining between them. This CDR3 has 12 amino acids. CDR1 is SQVTM and CDR2 is ANQGSEA in the germline V gene. Sample-barcoded 5' priming and a J-beta primer mix drove a second PCR of roughly 7 to 11 cycles. One entry per CDR3 protein, called by TCRdb with MiXCR from the 5' RACE reads. The sample yields some 1.5 million distinct CDR3 sequences, 28% seen once. Input material: blood. The sequence derives from a woman between 25 and 40 years old in good health. This rearrangement joins TRBV29-1 to TRBJ2-5, with D maybe TRBD2 (5 bases). This CDR3 reads CSTGRFTETQYF. The CDR3 DNA is TGCAGCACGGGAAGGTTCACGGAGACCCAGTACTTC.